These T cell receptor beta chains were read from a single sample in a study of shared clonotypes between healthy human individuals. This table comes from immunoSEQ multiplex PCR, and its TCRdb copy is limited to in-frame clones, with some not included. The sample lists about 2 million clones; about 95% were seen once. The source material was naive CD4+ T cells sorted from blood. These receptors were taken from a man aged 18 to 29 in good health. CDR3s include the opening cysteine and the closing phenylalanine or tryptophan. The D gene is left open where the match is weak.

V gene,D gene,J gene,CDR3 protein,CDR3 DNA
TRBV14,.,TRBJ1-1,CASRWTYGFEAFF,TGTGCCAGCAGGTGGACATACGGCTTTGAAGCTTTCTTT
TRBV4-1,.,TRBJ1-5,CASSQDTDYSNQPQHF,TGCGCCAGCAGCCAAGATACCGATTATAGCAATCAGCCCCAGCATTTT
TRBV6-6,.,TRBJ1-2,CASSSMSPNYGYTF,TGTGCCAGCAGTTCCATGTCGCCTAACTATGGCTACACCTTC
TRBV6-5,TRBD1,TRBJ1-6,CASMKGGANSPLHF,TGTGCCAGCATGAAAGGGGGCGCAAATTCACCCCTCCACTTT
TRBV7-9,.,TRBJ1-2,CASSLGEDLYGYTF,TGTGCCAGCAGCTTAGGCGAGGACCTGTACGGCTACACCTTC
TRBV9,TRBD1,TRBJ2-1,CASSGTGGYNEQFF,TGTGCCAGCAGCGGGACAGGGGGCTACAATGAGCAGTTCTTC
TRBV10-2,TRBD1,TRBJ1-1,CASSEPRGRTEAFF,TGCGCCAGCAGTGAACCTAGGGGGCGTACTGAAGCTTTCTTT
TRBV6-5,.,TRBJ1-5,CASSRDAGRNQPQHF,TGTGCCAGCAGCCGGGATGCTGGGCGCAATCAGCCCCAGCATTTT
TRBV2,.,TRBJ2-1,CASSDSGASYNEQFF,TGTGCCAGCAGTGATTCGGGGGCCTCCTACAATGAGCAGTTCTTC
TRBV7-9,.,TRBJ2-7,CASSSATGIYEQYF,TGTGCCAGCAGCTCCGCTACAGGGATCTACGAGCAGTACTTC